The 20 T cell receptor beta chains presented below share a single source sample, sequenced in a study of blood T cell repertoires in COVID-19. Clones were read by immunoSEQ multiplex PCR, and TCRdb kept only the in-frame ones, dropping some. The sample lists approximately 100,000 clones; about 87% were seen once. Sequencing input: peripheral blood. Source of these receptors: a woman aged 50 to 60 with acute or convalescent COVID-19.

The V gene is TRBV5-1, the J gene TRBJ1-2; TRBD1 matches at 7 bases. Germline V gene sequence: CDR1 SGHRS, CDR2 YFSETQ. J was trimmed by 4 bases and V by 7 bases; bases with no gene match: 10. This CDR3 is built from 14 residues. CDR3 amino acids: CASGTTGEGYGYTF. CDR3 DNA sequence: TGCGCCAGCGGAACCACAGGGGAAGGCTATGGCTACACCTTC.

The chain employs TRBV4-1 and TRBJ2-3, with 9 nucleotides matching TRBD2. The CDR3 consists of 17 residues. Germline values: CDR1 MGHRA, CDR2 YSYEKL. V dropped 4 bases and J dropped 2; count of bases not matched to a gene: 10. DNA of the CDR3: TGCGCCAGCAGCCCGTCGGGGCGGGGGGGGTTCACAGATACGCAGTATTTT. Translating gives CASSPSGRGGFTDTQYF.

CDR3 nucleotide sequence: TGCGCCAGCAGCCCCAATATGGGGGCCACTGAAGCTTTCTTT. It encodes CASSPNMGATEAFF. The J gene is TRBJ1-1, the V gene TRBV5-1; possible D gene TRBD1, 6 bases. CDR3 size: 14 residues. V gave up 4 bases and J gave up 4 bases, with 14 bases separating them. Per the germline V gene, CDR1 is SGHRS and CDR2 is YFSETQ. The full variable domain, rest sourced from reference TRBV5-1 and TRBJ1-1, is KAGVTQTPRYLIKTRGQQVTLSCSPISGHRSVSWYQQTPGQGLQFLFEYFSETQRNKGNFPGRFSGRQFSNSRSEMNVSTLELGDSALYLCASSPNMGATEAFFGQGTRLTVV.

The chain links TRBV19 to TRBJ2-7; perhaps TRBD2 as D (6 bases). CDR1 is LNHDA and CDR2 is SQIVND in the germline V gene (reference sequence). This CDR3 has 14 residues. Trimming removed 3 bases at V and 4 bases at J, with 13 bases between. CDR3 nucleotides: TGTGCCAGTAGTATTCCGGGGGAAAGGTACGAGCAGTACTTC. Protein product: CASSIPGERYEQYF.

This clone was detected ten times or more. This chain connects TRBV2 to TRBJ2-7; 8 positions agree with TRBD1. The germline gives CDR1 SNHLY, CDR2 FYNNEI. The CDR3 has 13 residues. The trim removed 4 bases at V and 10 bases at J, leaving 9 bases unmatched. CDR3 in amino acids: CASSAGQGARQYF. The CDR3 DNA sequence: TGTGCCAGCAGTGCAGGACAGGGAGCTAGACAGTACTTC.

The rearrangement uses TRBV10-3 and TRBJ2-3; a possible D gene is TRBD2 (5 bases). V lost 11 bases and J 6 bases, leaving 12 bases between the germline ends. Germline V CDR1 and CDR2: ENHRY, SYGVKD. The CDR3 totals 11 residues. For the CDR3, the DNA is TGTGCCTCCGGGGAGAAGGATACGCAGTATTTT. Amino acids: CASGEKDTQYF.

This clone was found once. The CDR3 spells CASSENRARQGYGYTF. As DNA, the CDR3 is TGTGCCAGCAGTGAAAATAGAGCCCGACAGGGCTATGGCTACACCTTC. The chain uses TRBV2 and TRBJ1-2, with TRBD1 matching 7 bases. V was clipped by 2 bases and J by 4 bases; unmatched bases: 10. This CDR3 has 16 amino acids. Germline V gene lookup returns CDR1 SNHLY and CDR2 FYNNEI.

This sequence joins TRBV25-1 and TRBJ2-1; the D gene is possibly TRBD2 (6 bases). The germline CDR1 and CDR2 sequences are MGHDK and SYGVNS. This CDR3 contains 13 residues. Trimming pared 1 base from V and 6 bases from J, leaving 7 bases between. The CDR3 protein is CASSEWGVNEQFF. The CDR3, as DNA: TGTGCCAGCAGTGAATGGGGGGTCAATGAGCAGTTCTTC.

This clone was counted once. V is TRBV28 and J is TRBJ1-6; 9 nucleotides line up with TRBD1. Germline trimming cut 2 bases from V and 7 bases from J; bases unmatched to any gene: 6. The CDR3 spans 16 residues. The germline CDR1 and CDR2 sequences are MDHEN and SYDVKM. CDR3 region: CASSLPTGGRNSPLHF. CDR3 nucleotides: TGTGCCAGCAGTTTACCCACAGGGGGCCGCAATTCACCCCTCCACTTT.

As DNA, the CDR3 is TGCAGCGTTGGGGGACAGCATGGCTACACCTTC. Its translation: CSVGGQHGYTF. This rearrangement joins TRBV29-1 to TRBJ1-2; 7 bases align to TRBD1. Germline-derived CDR1 and CDR2 are SQVTM and ANQGSEA. Trimming removed 4 bases from V and 6 bases from J; junction bases left unmatched: 2. The CDR3 extends over 11 amino acids.

The chain recombines TRBV7-2 with TRBJ2-7; 8 bases are a match to TRBD1. With 6 bases clipped from V and 2 bases from J, the junction kept 12 bases outside the gene matches. The CDR3 covers 16 residues. Per germline, CDR1 SGHTA and CDR2 FQGNSA. CDR3 residues: CASRTPSGDRPYEQYF. Written as DNA, the CDR3 is TGTGCCAGCAGGACCCCATCTGGGGACAGGCCCTACGAGCAGTACTTC.

The chain joins TRBV5-1 to TRBJ1-1; unclear D gene. The CDR3 extends over 13 amino acids. Trimming cost V 4 bases and J 3 bases, with 10 bases left between them. Germline V gene lookup returns CDR1 SGHRS and CDR2 YFSETQ. CDR3 coding DNA: TGCGCCAGCAGCCTCGCGGATTACACTGAAGCTTTCTTT. Translation: CASSLADYTEAFF. The entire variable domain, with the rest obtained from reference TRBV5-1 and TRBJ1-1, is as follows: KAGVTQTPRYLIKTRGQQVTLSCSPISGHRSVSWYQQTPGQGLQFLFEYFSETQRNKGNFPGRFSGRQFSNSRSEMNVSTLELGDSALYLCASSLADYTEAFFGQGTRLTVV.

The chain carries TRBV10-1 and TRBJ2-2, with no clear D. The CDR3 runs 14 residues. Germline loops: CDR1 WNHNN, CDR2 SYGVQD (reference sequence). V shed 6 bases and J shed 1 base, with 9 bases lying between them. The CDR3 region has the DNA TGCGCCAGCAGCTCCTCCCTGAACACCGGGGAGCTGTTTTTT. This encodes CASSSSLNTGELFF.

V usage is TRBV6-4 and J usage is TRBJ2-1, with a tentative D call TRBD1 (5 bases). Germline V gene data show CDR1 as MRHNA and CDR2 as SNTAGT. The CDR3 length is 14 residues. V was pared by 2 bases and J by 0 bases, with 5 bases between. CDR3: CASSDRGSYNEQFF. CDR3 sequence (DNA): TGTGCCAGCAGTGACAGGGGCTCCTACAATGAGCAGTTCTTC.

This clone has just one count. The chain combines TRBV5-1 with TRBJ2-2; perhaps TRBD1 as D (5 bases). The CDR3 is 15 residues long. V lost 4 bases and J lost 5, with 15 bases in between. Germline V lookup: CDR1 SGHRS, CDR2 YFSETQ. The CDR3 spells CASSPDRRSTGELFF. Here the CDR3 DNA reads TGCGCCAGCAGCCCAGACAGAAGGTCAACCGGGGAGCTGTTTTTT.

The chain carries TRBV28 and TRBJ1-5, with D maybe TRBD1 (6 bases). Germline assignment: CDR1 MDHEN and CDR2 SYDVKM. This CDR3 spans 13 amino acids. V was clipped by 7 bases and J by 5 bases, with 12 bases between them. Written as DNA, the CDR3 is TGTGCCAGCAAGGAAGGGGGTTATCAGCCCCAGCATTTT. This gives the protein CASKEGGYQPQHF.

Turning to this clone: A junction end diverges from the germline sequence, so it may reflect a read error. The V call is TRBV7-6, the J call TRBJ1-3, with D maybe TRBD1 (5 bases). The germline V gene encodes CDR1 SGHVS and CDR2 FNYEAQ. The CDR3 has 12 amino acids. Written as DNA, the CDR3 is TGTGCCACCAGCAAGGGCACAGGAAGGGTATATTTT. Translation gives CATSKGTGRVYF. Supplemented by reference TRBV7-6 and TRBJ1-3, the full variable domain reads GAGVSQSPRYKVTKRGQDVALRCDPISGHVSLYWYRQALGQGPEFLTYFNYEAQQDKSGLPNDRFSAERPEGSISTLTIQRTEQRDSAMYRCATSKGTGRVYFGEGSWLTVV.

About this clone: Within the sample, other DNA sequences also encode this same CDR3. As DNA, the CDR3 is TGCGCCAGCAGTAGGGCAGGGGGAAATGAAAAACTGTTTTTT. Protein sequence: CASSRAGGNEKLFF. The chain joins TRBV5-1 to TRBJ1-4; 7 positions agree with TRBD1. The CDR3 length is 14 residues. The V gene end was trimmed by 5 bases and the J gene end by 5 bases; junction bases not matched to a gene: 6. Germline lookup yields CDR1 SGHRS and CDR2 YFSETQ.

This chain joins TRBV9 and TRBJ1-2, with D uncertain. The CDR3 has 16 residues. V lost 1 base and J lost 2, with 15 bases in between. Germline-derived CDR1 and CDR2 are SGDLS and YYNGEE. The CDR3 nucleotides are TGTGCCAGCAGCGTAACGGCAGGACTCAGAAACTATGGCTACACCTTC. Translated, it gives CASSVTAGLRNYGYTF.

The CDR3 is CASSEADRAGDYGYTF. Written as DNA, the CDR3 is TGTGCCAGCAGTGAAGCGGATCGGGCAGGGGACTATGGCTACACCTTC. This chain links TRBV2 with TRBJ1-2; D is perhaps TRBD1 (6 bases). Trimming pared 0 bases from V and 3 bases from J, leaving 14 bases between. Germline CDR1 reads SNHLY; CDR2 reads FYNNEI. The CDR3 has 16 residues.